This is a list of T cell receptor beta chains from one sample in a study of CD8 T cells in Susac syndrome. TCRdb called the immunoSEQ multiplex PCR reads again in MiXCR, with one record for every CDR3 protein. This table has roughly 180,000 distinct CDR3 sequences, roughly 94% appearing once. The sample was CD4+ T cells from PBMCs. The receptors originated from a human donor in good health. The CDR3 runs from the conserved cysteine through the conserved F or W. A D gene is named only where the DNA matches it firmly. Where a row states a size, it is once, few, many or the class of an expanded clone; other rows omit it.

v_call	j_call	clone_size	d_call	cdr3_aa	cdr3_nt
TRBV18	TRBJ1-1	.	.	CASSFGRPPMNTEAFF	TGTGCCAGCTCATTTGGACGACCACCCATGAACACTGAAGCTTTCTTT
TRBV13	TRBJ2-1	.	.	CASRRTGTKYNEQFF	TGTGCCAGCAGAAGAACCGGGACCAAGTACAATGAGCAGTTCTTC
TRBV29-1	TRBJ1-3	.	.	CSVRLTETGNTIYF	TGCAGCGTCAGATTGACAGAAACTGGAAACACCATATATTTT
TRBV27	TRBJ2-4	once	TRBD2	CASSPLTSGAKNIQYF	TGTGCCAGCAGTCCCTTGACTAGCGGAGCCAAAAACATTCAGTACTTC
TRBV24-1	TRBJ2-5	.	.	CATSDRGETQYF	TGTGCCACCAGTGACAGAGGGGAGACCCAGTACTTC
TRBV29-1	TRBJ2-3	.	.	CSVGEGTDTQYF	TGCAGCGTCGGAGAGGGGACAGATACGCAGTATTTT
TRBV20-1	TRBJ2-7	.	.	CSARGRINPYEQYF	TGCAGTGCTAGAGGACGGATCAACCCATACGAGCAGTACTTC
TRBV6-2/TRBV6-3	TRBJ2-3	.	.	CASSYSTALSPRTDTQYF	TGTGCCAGCAGTTACTCGACAGCTCTTTCCCCCCGCACAGATACGCAGTATTTT
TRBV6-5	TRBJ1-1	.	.	CASRGGPHTEAFF	TGTGCCAGCAGAGGGGGACCGCACACTGAAGCTTTCTTT
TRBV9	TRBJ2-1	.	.	CASSRGFLYNEQFF	TGTGCCAGCAGTAGGGGGTTCCTCTACAATGAGCAGTTCTTC
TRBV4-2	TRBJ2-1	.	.	CASSQRDGDEQFF	TGTGCCAGCAGCCAGAGGGATGGAGATGAGCAGTTCTTC
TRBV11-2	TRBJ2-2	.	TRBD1	CASSLRTGDTGELFF	TGTGCCAGCAGCTTAAGGACAGGGGACACCGGGGAGCTGTTTTTT
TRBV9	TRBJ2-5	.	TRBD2	CASSRLAGPAETQYF	TGTGCCAGCTCCCGACTAGCGGGGCCCGCGGAGACCCAGTACTTC
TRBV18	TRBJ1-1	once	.	CASSPGRGTEAFF	TGTGCCAGCTCACCGGGACGGGGCACTGAAGCTTTCTTT
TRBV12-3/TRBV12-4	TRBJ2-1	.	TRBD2	CASTGTSGSYEQFF	TGTGCCAGCACCGGGACTAGCGGGAGTTATGAGCAGTTCTTC
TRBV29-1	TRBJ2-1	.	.	CSVVQESSYNEQFF	TGCAGCGTTGTTCAGGAGAGCTCCTACAATGAGCAGTTCTTC
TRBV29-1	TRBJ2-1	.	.	CSVESVGPYNEQFF	TGCAGCGTTGAGTCGGTTGGGCCATACAATGAGCAGTTCTTC
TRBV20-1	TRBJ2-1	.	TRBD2	CSARLAGEQFF	TGCAGTGCTAGACTAGCGGGTGAGCAGTTCTTC
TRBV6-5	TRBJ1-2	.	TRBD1	CASRDQGARYGYTF	TGTGCCAGCAGGGACCAGGGGGCACGGTATGGCTACACCTTC
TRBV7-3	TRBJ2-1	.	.	CASSPRGDGYNEQFF	TGTGCCAGCAGCCCAAGGGGGGACGGTTACAATGAGCAGTTCTTC
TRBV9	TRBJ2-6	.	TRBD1	CASVKGATGANVLTF	TGTGCCAGCGTGAAGGGGGCTACTGGGGCCAACGTCCTGACTTTC
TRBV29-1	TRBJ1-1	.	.	CSVVHPSEMDEAFF	TGCAGCGTTGTTCACCCCTCCGAGATGGATGAAGCTTTCTTT
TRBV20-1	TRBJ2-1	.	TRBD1	CSARDPTGGNNEQFF	TGCAGTGCTAGAGATCCGACAGGGGGTAACAATGAGCAGTTCTTC